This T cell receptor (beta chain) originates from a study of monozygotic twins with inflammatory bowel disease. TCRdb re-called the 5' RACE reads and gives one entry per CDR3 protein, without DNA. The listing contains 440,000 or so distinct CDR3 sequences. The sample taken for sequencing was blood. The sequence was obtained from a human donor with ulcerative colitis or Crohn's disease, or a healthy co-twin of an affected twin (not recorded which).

The CDR3 spells CASSINGGTQYF. The chain joins TRBV19 to TRBJ2-3; TCRdb picks TRBD1, but there is no DNA to check that call. The CDR3 contains 12 residues. From germline, CDR1 is LNHDA and CDR2 SQIVND (reference sequence).